The 8 T cell receptor beta chains given below trace back to one sample, sequenced in a study of cytomegalovirus exposure and HLA in healthy donors. Primers: 60 Vbeta forward and 13 Jbeta reverse. Method: immunoSEQ multiplex PCR; TCRdb's copy keeps in-frame clones and lacks some. The table lists about 160,000 clones, roughly 84% of them singletons, with more than 1.5% in the top ten. Sample: PBMCs. The receptor source for this set is a man between 18 and 29 years old in good health and CMV-seronegative.

V gene TRBV6-5 combines with J gene TRBJ2-5; a possible D gene is TRBD2 (6 bases). The DNA end lines up better with TRBJ2-7; the J call may be wrong. The CDR3 spans 13 residues. In germline, CDR1 is MNHEY, CDR2 SVGAGI. The CDR3 region has the DNA TGTGCCAGCAGAGGTAGCGGAAACTACGAGCAGTACTTC. Translated: CASRGSGNYEQYF.

The chain joins TRBV29-1 to TRBJ2-3; 10 nucleotides match TRBD1. Looked up from germline, CDR1 is SQVTM and CDR2 is ANQGSEA. After removal of 6 bases from V and 3 bases from J, the junction contained 9 bases not matched to a gene. The length of the CDR3 is 15 residues. Here the CDR3 DNA reads TGCAGCGTGTCAACGACAGGGGGCGGAACAGATACGCAGTATTTT. Translated, it gives CSVSTTGGGTDTQYF.

This clone came up once. The chain links TRBV28 to TRBJ1-6; D unresolved. V gave up 2 bases and J gave up 7 bases, with 12 bases separating them. Germline CDR1 reads MDHEN; CDR2 reads SYDVKM. This CDR3 comprises 15 residues. The CDR3 DNA follows: TGTGCCAGCAGTTTACAGTCGGGGAGAAATTCACCCCTCCACTTT. This translates into CASSLQSGRNSPLHF.

This clone turned up a few times. V gene TRBV5-6 combines with J gene TRBJ1-2; 7 nucleotides line up with TRBD1. The CDR3 consists of 15 residues. With 0 bases clipped from V and 2 bases from J, the junction kept 4 bases outside the gene matches. Germline CDR1 reads SGHDT; CDR2 reads YYEEEE. In DNA, the CDR3 is TGTGCCAGCAGCTTGGCCGGAGGGGGCAACTATGGCTACACCTTC. This sequence encodes CASSLAGGGNYGYTF.

The chain uses TRBV28 and TRBJ1-1; TRBD1 aligns across 10 bases. Germline assignment: CDR1 MDHEN and CDR2 SYDVKM. The CDR3 totals 15 residues. Trimming took 2 bases from V and 11 from J; bases not matched to a gene: 11. CDR3 sequence: CASSLEGTGARGAFF. The CDR3 bases are TGTGCCAGCAGTTTAGAAGGGACAGGGGCGAGGGGGGCTTTCTTT.

The V and J genes are TRBV7-9 and TRBJ2-7; D is uncertain. This CDR3 is built from 11 residues. The V gene lost 5 bases and the J gene lost 7 bases, with 9 bases spanning the gap. Germline CDR1 reads SEHNR; CDR2 reads FQNEAQ (reference sequence). The CDR3 reads CASSPSLEQYF. Written as DNA, the CDR3 is TGTGCCAGCAGCCCTTCCTTGGAGCAGTACTTC.

The V call is TRBV30, the J call TRBJ1-1; 7 nucleotides line up with TRBD1. Germline V gene sequence: CDR1 GTSNPN, CDR2 SVGIG (reference sequence). There are 12 residues in the CDR3. V gave up 2 bases and J gave up 6 bases; unmatched junction bases: 3. The CDR3 DNA is TGTGCCTGGAGTATAGGGACAGCTGAAGCTTTCTTT. Translation gives CAWSIGTAEAFF.

The J gene is TRBJ2-1, the V gene TRBV5-1, with unresolved D. Germline CDR1 and CDR2: SGHRS and YFSETQ. The V end lost 4 bases, the J end lost 6 bases, and 14 bases lay between the germline ends. This CDR3 contains 14 residues. This chain's CDR3 is CASSPGELSNEQFF. The CDR3 region has the DNA TGCGCCAGCAGCCCCGGTGAGCTATCCAATGAGCAGTTCTTC.